This note documents a single T cell receptor beta chain sequence. What it recognizes is unknown. The data derive from a study of T cell responses to AZD1222 COVID-19 vaccine. General study findings and limits: Females made up more of the donors, who were largely white British, and clonal diversity may have come out too low. The CD4 TCRs associated with vaccination extended across spike and predominated at 160-218 and 743-854.

Here immunoSEQ multiplex PCR was the method, and the copy in TCRdb shows in-frame clones only, minus some. Among 100,000 to 150,000 clones listed, around 89% were seen once. This CDR3 has 10 residues. The V and J ends lost 4 bases and 6 bases respectively, with 6 bases between them. Germline V gives CDR1 DFQATT, CDR2 SNEGSKA (reference sequence). This TCR was sampled from an adult in good health. The chain combines TRBV20-1 with TRBJ1-1; D uncertain. The sequencing here drew on peripheral blood, taken on day 0 of MenACWY control vaccination. Written as DNA, the CDR3 is TGCAGTGCTACCGCGGCTGAAGCTTTCTTT. Its protein is CSATAAEAFF.